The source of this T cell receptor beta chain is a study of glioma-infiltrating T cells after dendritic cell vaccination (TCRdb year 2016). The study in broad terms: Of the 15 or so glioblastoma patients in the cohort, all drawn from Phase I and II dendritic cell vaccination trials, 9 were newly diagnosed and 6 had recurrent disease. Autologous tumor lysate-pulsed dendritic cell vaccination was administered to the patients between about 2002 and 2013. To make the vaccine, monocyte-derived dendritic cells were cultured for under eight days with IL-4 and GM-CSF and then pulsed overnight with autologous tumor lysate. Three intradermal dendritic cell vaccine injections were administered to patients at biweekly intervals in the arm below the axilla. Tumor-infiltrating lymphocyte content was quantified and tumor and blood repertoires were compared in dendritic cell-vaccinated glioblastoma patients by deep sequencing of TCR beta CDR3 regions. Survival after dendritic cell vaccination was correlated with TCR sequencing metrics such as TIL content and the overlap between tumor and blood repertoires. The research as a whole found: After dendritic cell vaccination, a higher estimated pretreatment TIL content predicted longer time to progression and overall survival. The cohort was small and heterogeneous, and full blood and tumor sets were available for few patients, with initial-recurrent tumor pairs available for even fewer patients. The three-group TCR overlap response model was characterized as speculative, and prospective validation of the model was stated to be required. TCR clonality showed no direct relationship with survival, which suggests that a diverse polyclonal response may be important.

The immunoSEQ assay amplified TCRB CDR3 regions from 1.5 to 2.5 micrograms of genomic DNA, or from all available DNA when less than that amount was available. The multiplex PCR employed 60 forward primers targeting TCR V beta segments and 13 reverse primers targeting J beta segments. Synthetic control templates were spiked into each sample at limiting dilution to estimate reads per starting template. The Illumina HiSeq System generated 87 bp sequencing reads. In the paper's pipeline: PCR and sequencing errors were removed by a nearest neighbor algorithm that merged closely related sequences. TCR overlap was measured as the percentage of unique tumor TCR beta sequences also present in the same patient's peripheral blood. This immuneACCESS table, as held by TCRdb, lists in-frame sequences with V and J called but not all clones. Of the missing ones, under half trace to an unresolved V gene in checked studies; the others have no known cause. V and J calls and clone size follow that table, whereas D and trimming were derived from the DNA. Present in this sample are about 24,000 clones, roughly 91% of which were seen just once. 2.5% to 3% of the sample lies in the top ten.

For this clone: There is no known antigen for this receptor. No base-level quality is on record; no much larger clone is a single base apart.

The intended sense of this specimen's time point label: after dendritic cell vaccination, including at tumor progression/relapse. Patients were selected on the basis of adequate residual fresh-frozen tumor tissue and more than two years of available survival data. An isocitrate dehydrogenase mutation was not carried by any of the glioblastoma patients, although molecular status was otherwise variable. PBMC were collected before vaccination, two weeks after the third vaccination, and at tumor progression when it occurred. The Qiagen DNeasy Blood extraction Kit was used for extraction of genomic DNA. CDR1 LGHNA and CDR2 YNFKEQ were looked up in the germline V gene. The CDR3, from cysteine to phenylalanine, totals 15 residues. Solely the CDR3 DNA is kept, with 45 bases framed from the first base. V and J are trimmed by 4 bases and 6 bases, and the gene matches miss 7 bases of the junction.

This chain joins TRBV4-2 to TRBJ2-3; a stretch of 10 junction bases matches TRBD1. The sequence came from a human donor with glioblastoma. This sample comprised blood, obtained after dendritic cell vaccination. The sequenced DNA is TGTGCCAGCAGCCCTGAGGGACAGGGGAGCGATACGCAGTATTTT. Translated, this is CASSPEGQGSDTQYF.